This passage covers 8 T cell receptor beta chains from one sample sequenced in a study of T cell repertoires in cytomegalovirus infection. TCRdb called the reads again in MiXCR, with one record for every CDR3 protein. The table records roughly 230,000 distinct CDR3 sequences, approximately 6.7% of them present only once. The specimen sequenced was PBMCs. These receptors were taken from a human donor in good health (CMV status not recorded). Some clones in this sample may be carry-over from other donors' samples.

This clonotype was observed many times. The chain is built from TRBV2 and TRBJ2-5, with TRBD2 as a possible D gene (6 bases). The CDR3 loop spans 15 amino acids. Trimming shortened V by 6 bases and J by 3 bases, and 17 bases separated the two germline ends. The germline CDR1 and CDR2 sequences are SNHLY and FYNNEI. The CDR3 DNA reads as TGTGCCAGCAGGGACTACGGTCGATCTAAAGAGACCCAGTACTTC. Translating it yields CASRDYGRSKETQYF.

This clonotype was recorded many times. The rearrangement joins TRBV11-2 to TRBJ2-3; TRBD2 matches at 10 bases. With 6 bases clipped from V and 9 bases from J, the junction kept 15 bases outside the gene matches. The CDR3 spans 16 residues. Per the germline V gene, CDR1 is SGHAT and CDR2 is FQNNGV. The chain's CDR3 is CASSSLAGDLAGTQYF. DNA of the CDR3: TGTGCCAGCAGTTCCCTAGCGGGGGATTTGGCAGGAACGCAGTATTTT.

This clonotype was counted only a few times. Germline and junction disagree at one end, which may indicate a read error. The rearrangement uses TRBV5-5 and TRBJ2-1; 8 positions match TRBD1. Per germline, CDR1 SGHKS and CDR2 YYEKEE (reference sequence). The length of the CDR3 is 12 residues. As DNA, the CDR3 is TGTGCCGGTAGAGGACCGGGACAGGAAGCGCTCTTC. Amino acid sequence: CAGRGPGQEALF.

This clonotype was picked up many times. The J gene is TRBJ2-2, the V gene TRBV28; D tentatively fits TRBD1 or TRBD2 (5 bases each). The CDR3 extends over 14 amino acids. Germline CDR1 MDHEN, CDR2 SYDVKM. Trimming took off 4 bases at V and 3 bases at J, with 9 bases between the two ends. This CDR3 is CASSSGTHTGELFF. The CDR3 nucleotides read TGTGCCAGCAGTTCGGGGACCCACACCGGGGAGCTGTTTTTT.

This clonotype was counted at least ten times. This chain links TRBV14 with TRBJ2-2; unclear D gene. The CDR3 runs to 15 residues. Trimming pared 1 base from V and 2 bases from J, leaving 8 bases between. CDR1 SGHDN and CDR2 FVKESK come from the germline V gene. Here the CDR3 reads CASSQVRVNTGELFF. CDR3 nucleotide sequence: TGTGCCAGCAGCCAAGTACGGGTTAACACCGGGGAGCTGTTTTTT. The variable domain in full, with the rest retrieved from reference TRBV14 and TRBJ2-2, is EAGVTQFPSHSVIEKGQTVTLRCDPISGHDNLYWYRRVMGKEIKFLLHFVKESKQDESGMPNNRFLAERTGGTYSTLKVQPAELEDSGVYFCASSQVRVNTGELFFGEGSRLTVL.

This clonotype was recorded at least ten times. The V call is TRBV20-1, the J call TRBJ2-1, with D possibly TRBD2 on 7 matching bases. The ends were cut back, 1 base at V and 4 bases at J, with 14 bases in the middle. The germline V gene has CDR1 DFQATT and CDR2 SNEGSKA (reference sequence). The CDR3 contains 15 residues. The CDR3 region is CSARGPGGTYNEQFF. The CDR3 DNA follows: TGCAGTGCTAGAGGTCCGGGGGGCACGTACAATGAGCAGTTCTTC.

This clonotype was picked up many times. The chain uses TRBV5-6 and TRBJ1-1; maybe TRBD1 (5 bases). The V gene's germline CDR1 is SGHDT and CDR2 YYEEEE. The CDR3 has 14 amino acids. V lost 3 bases, J lost 10 bases, and 19 bases lay in between. The CDR3: CASSSGPTSTGAFF. In DNA form, the CDR3 reads TGTGCCAGCAGCTCTGGGCCGACCAGCACAGGAGCTTTCTTT. The full variable domain, completed using reference TRBV5-6 and TRBJ1-1, is DAGVTQSPTHLIKTRGQQVTLRCSPKSGHDTVSWYQQALGQGPQFIFQYYEEEERQRGNFPDRFSGHQFPNYSSELNVNALLLGDSALYLCASSSGPTSTGAFFGQGTRLTVV.

This clonotype has a count of ten or more. This chain links TRBV7-9 with TRBJ2-5; TRBD2 agrees at 9 bases. J was trimmed by 3 bases and V by 3 bases; bases with no gene match: 2. The CDR3 loop spans 14 amino acids. Per the germline V gene, CDR1 is SEHNR and CDR2 is FQNEAQ (reference sequence). The CDR3 nucleotides read TGTGCCAGCAGCTTGCCTAGCGGGGAAGAGACCCAGTACTTC. Translated, it gives CASSLPSGEETQYF.